Listed below are T cell receptor beta chains from one sample, sequenced in a study of cytomegalovirus exposure and HLA in healthy donors. Here immunoSEQ multiplex PCR was the method, and the copy in TCRdb shows in-frame clones only, minus some. The sample lists under 250,000 clones, 76% occurring once. Sequenced input: PBMCs. These receptors were collected from a young man in good health and CMV-seronegative. Both conserved end residues are part of each CDR3. The D gene is left open where the match is weak. Size is stated for part of the rows, as once, few or many counts, or as a class when the clone is expanded.

>.|TRBJ1-5|TRBV4-1|.
TGCGCCAGCAGCCAAGAACAGGGTTTTCAGCCCCAGCATTTT
CASSQEQGFQPQHF
>TRBD2|TRBJ2-1|TRBV5-1|.
TGCGCCAGCAGCTACCCTGATCCCAGGACTAGCGGGAGATTTCATGAGCAGTTCTTC
CASSYPDPRTSGRFHEQFF
>.|TRBJ2-3|TRBV9|.
TGTGCCAGCAGCGTAGAGGGGTACACAGATACGCAGTATTTT
CASSVEGYTDTQYF
>.|TRBJ1-1|TRBV5-1|few
TGCGCCAGCAGCCTAACATTGTTACGAGGGAACACTGAAGCTTTCTTT
CASSLTLLRGNTEAFF
>TRBD1|TRBJ2-2|TRBV4-2|few
TGTGCCAGCAGCCGCACAGGGGGCTATACCGGGGAGCTGTTTTTT
CASSRTGGYTGELFF
>TRBD2|TRBJ2-7|TRBV6-5|.
TGTGCCAGCAGTTCACTTATAGCGGGAGGGCCCTACGAGCAGTACTTC
CASSSLIAGGPYEQYF
>.|TRBJ2-5|TRBV29-1|.
TGCAGCGTTGACAGGGCGGCGGAGACCCAGTACTTC
CSVDRAAETQYF
>.|TRBJ1-1|TRBV6-4|.
TGTGCCAGCAGTGGGTCGGGGTGGGACACTGAAGCTTTCTTT
CASSGSGWDTEAFF
>.|TRBJ2-7|TRBV27|.
TGTGCCAGCAGTTCCCGTTACGAGCAGTACTTC
CASSSRYEQYF
>TRBD1|TRBJ1-5|TRBV29-1|once
TGCAGCGTTGGTCTACAGGGGGCTGAGGGGCCCCAGCATTTT
CSVGLQGAEGPQHF
>.|TRBJ2-6|TRBV6-1|.
TGTGCCAGCAGCGGGACATTCTCTGGGGCCAACGTCCTGACTTTC
CASSGTFSGANVLTF
>TRBD2|TRBJ2-7|TRBV7-9|.
TGTGCCAGCGCCCGGAGCGGGGGGCCGGGCTTATACGAGCAGTACTTC
CASARSGGPGLYEQYF
>.|TRBJ2-3|TRBV19|.
TGTGCCAGTAGTATACGAGGCCTTGGCACAGATACGCAGTATTTT
CASSIRGLGTDTQYF
>.|TRBJ1-5|TRBV2|.
TGTGCCAGCAACCCTCAGGGAAATCAGCCCCAGCATTTT
CASNPQGNQPQHF
>.|TRBJ2-7|TRBV2|.
TGTGCCAGCAGTGCGAACCAGCGCGACTACGAGCAGTACTTC
CASSANQRDYEQYF
>TRBD1|TRBJ2-7|TRBV5-1|.
TGCGCCAGCAGCTTGTCAGGGGGAGAATACGAGCAGTACTTC
CASSLSGGEYEQYF
>TRBD2|TRBJ2-2|TRBV6-1|once
TGTGCGTGTAGCGGGAGGACCAGAAACACCGGGGAGCTGTTTTTT
CACSGRTRNTGELFF
>TRBD1|TRBJ2-3|TRBV19|.
TGTGCCAGTAGCATCGAGGACAGGGTTACAGATACGCAGTATTTT
CASSIEDRVTDTQYF
>.|TRBJ2-7|TRBV6-5|.
TGTGCCAGCAGTTACCCGCCCGGCGAGCAGTACTTC
CASSYPPGEQYF
>TRBD1|TRBJ1-2|TRBV6-5|.
TGTGCCAGCAGTTACAGCCAGGCAGGGGGCTTTGGCTACACCTTC
CASSYSQAGGFGYTF
>TRBD2|TRBJ2-1|TRBV4-1|few
TGCGCCAGCAGCCAGTTAGCGGGGAGCTCCTACAATGAGCAGTTCTTC
CASSQLAGSSYNEQFF
>TRBD2|TRBJ2-7|TRBV2|.
TGTGCCAGCAGTGTGAGCGGGAGGCATACCACCTACGAGCAGTACTTC
CASSVSGRHTTYEQYF
>.|TRBJ2-7|TRBV15|.
TGTGCCACCAGCACAGGGAACTCCTACGAGCAGTACTTC
CATSTGNSYEQYF
>.|TRBJ1-1|TRBV9|once
TGTGCCAGCTACGCTTGGACACCGAACACTGAAGCTTTCTTT
CASYAWTPNTEAFF
>TRBD1|TRBJ1-5|TRBV2|.
TGTGCCAGCAGTCGGGACAGCAATAGCAATCAGCCCCAGCATTTT
CASSRDSNSNQPQHF
>.|TRBJ2-3|TRBV2|.
TGTGCCAGGGGTCAGGAAAACACAGATACGCAGTATTTT
CARGQENTDTQYF
>TRBD2|TRBJ2-2|TRBV11-2|.
TGTGCCAGCAGCCCGGGACTAGCTGGGTCCGGGGAGCTGTTTTTT
CASSPGLAGSGELFF
>.|TRBJ2-7|TRBV29-1|.
TGCAGCGCCGCGGGATTTGGGGTCCTCTCCTACGAGCAGTACTTC
CSAAGFGVLSYEQYF
>.|TRBJ2-7|TRBV12-1|.
TGTGCCAGCAGCTTCGACGAGCAGTACTTC
CASSFDEQYF
>.|TRBJ1-1|TRBV30|few
TGTGCCTGGATGTTAGACGGGTATGAAGCTTTCTTT
CAWMLDGYEAFF
>.|TRBJ2-1|TRBV19|few
TGTGCCAGTAGTATATGGGCAGGCCCCAATGAGCAGTTCTTC
CASSIWAGPNEQFF
>.|TRBJ1-3|TRBV5-1|.
TGCGCCAGCAGCTTGGCCCAGGTTTCCTCTGGAAACACCATATATTTT
CASSLAQVSSGNTIYF
>.|TRBJ2-1|TRBV7-8|.
TGTGCCAGCAGCTTAGAGGGGAATGAGCAGTTCTTC
CASSLEGNEQFF